This TCR beta chain was observed in a study of control samples from healthy donors and cancer patients. The table came from immunoSEQ multiplex PCR; TCRdb's copy has only in-frame clones and leaves some out. The top ten clones hold less than 15% of a sample with hundreds of thousands of clones, almost 85% of them seen once. The sample was PBMCs. This TCR came from a woman aged 55-69 years with lung cancer.

This chain's CDR3 is CAISARGGGQPQHF. The CDR3 region has the DNA TGTGCCATCAGTGCGAGGGGGGGCGGTCAGCCCCAGCATTTT. This chain uses TRBV10-3 with TRBJ1-5, with a possible D match to TRBD1 (6 bases). This CDR3 has 14 amino acids. Germline V CDR1 and CDR2: ENHRY, SYGVKD. The V end lost 4 bases, the J end lost 6 bases, and 13 bases lay between the germline ends.